This T cell receptor beta chain is drawn from a study of regulatory T cells in long-lasting Graves disease. The CDR3 has 15 residues. V gave up 6 bases and J gave up 2 bases; unmatched junction bases: 7. Germline assignment: CDR1 MNHNS and CDR2 SASEGT. This clonotype has a count of ten or more. With iRepertoire HTBI primers and Arm-PCR of CDR3 regions, TCR beta libraries were built. TCRdb reanalysed the multiplex PCR reads using MiXCR and keeps one entry per CDR3 protein. Of about 420,000 distinct CDR3 sequences in the sample, about 17% were seen once. Described time point: newly diagnosed GD, antithyroid drugs for less than 3 months. PBMC RNA served as the TCR library source. This same sample was also taken into another study, of T cells in Graves' hyperthyroidism and ophthalmopathy.

This receptor was taken from a young woman with Graves disease. Sequenced here: peripheral blood mononuclear cells (PBMCs), sampled at new diagnosis, from a patient treated with antithyroid drugs. The V and J genes are TRBV6-1 and TRBJ2-7, with 10 bases aligning to TRBD1. DNA of the CDR3: TGTGCCAGCAGAAACCGGGACAGGGGAACCTACGAGCAGTACTTC. Protein product: CASRNRDRGTYEQYF.